This TCR beta chain was observed in a study of Ad26.COV2.S vaccination and SARS-CoV-2 variants (dated by TCRdb to about 2021). A note on the overall study: Vaccine-arm donors were drawn from COV1001, a multicentre, randomized, double-blind, placebo-controlled phase I-IIa trial of Ad26.COV2.S in healthy adults. Investigators remained blinded to trial group allocation during experiments and outcome assessment. A total of some 30 samples were included in the TCR-sequenced set, comprising roughly 19 Ad26.COV2.S vaccine recipients, 5 placebo recipients and 8 SARS-CoV-2 convalescent individuals. Trial participants were randomized into five groups of five, in which low-dose or high-dose Ad26.COV2.S was given once or twice, or placebo was given on both occasions. TCRbeta repertoire sequencing served as the tool for gauging how specific and how broad the SARS-CoV-2-reactive T cell receptors were following Ad26.COV2.S vaccination. Ad26.COV2.S was given intramuscularly at 5x10^10 or 1x10^11 viral particles, as a single shot or as two shots 56 days apart.

What the research found in general, with its limitations: Compared with placebo recipients, Ad26.COV2.S recipients showed higher spike-specific TCR breadth (P = 0.0014). Substantial breadth of spike-specific CD8+ and CD4+ T cell responses was reported after vaccination. It was noted by the authors that total T cell responses may have been underestimated by the TCR breadth and depth analyses. The study was not powered to compare responses between vaccine doses or regimens. Vaccine and placebo recipients had comparable non-spike TCR breadth, which fits with the vaccine containing only spike.

A word on this clone: Its antigen remains unidentified. No quality values exist for individual bases; no much larger clone is one base distant.

Read against the paper, the sample's treatment or condition label means: around 19 received Ad26.COV2.S at low or high dose, single or two shots; 5 received placebo; per-sample allocation not given. For vaccine and placebo recipients, repertoires were sequenced using samples collected on day 63 after the first injection. In Cohort 1b, about 27 adults aged 18-55 years were enrolled at a single site in Boston, USA, between 29 July and 7 August 2020. Ad26.COV2.S was a replication-incompetent adenovirus type 26 vector that expressed a prefusion-stabilized SARS-CoV-2 spike protein derived from the original Wuhan strain. The immunoSEQ Assay was the method used to sequence TCRbeta CDR3 regions. After extraction, genomic DNA underwent amplification by bias-controlled multiplex PCR, followed by high-throughput sequencing. As for the authors' bioinformatics: To quantify the absolute abundance of every unique TCRbeta CDR3 region, sequences were collapsed and filtered. T cell fraction was estimated by normalizing TCRbeta template counts to usable DNA, which was measured by amplifying reference genes present in all nucleated cells. Repertoire TCRs were annotated as SARS-CoV-2-specific when V gene, CDR3 amino acid sequence and J gene were exactly matched to a known reactive TCR set. The reference SARS-CoV-2 TCR set came from MIRA and was filtered for enrichment in COVID-19-positive ImmuneCODE repertoires, removing public or cross-reactive TCRs. Using the MIRA antigens, annotated TCRs were further analysed by specific ORF or by position within an ORF. Breadth was defined as annotated unique rearrangements over total unique productive rearrangements; depth was the summed frequency of those rearrangements. Two-sided Wilcoxon rank-sum tests were applied when comparing TCR breadth between groups. The table was pulled from immuneACCESS by TCRdb, which kept in-frame rearrangements only. Such tables lose some clones; where checked, under half of the loss comes from unresolved V genes, and the rest has no known cause. For V, J and clone size, that table is used; D and trimming come from the DNA. The table for this sample lists about 320,000 clones; 86% of them were counted only once. The ten largest clones take up roughly 2.1% of the sample.

The CDR3 has 13 amino acids, counting the end cysteine and phenylalanine. Only the CDR3 region is kept as DNA, spanning 39 bases read in frame from base 1. The trim is 2 bases for V and 5 bases for J, with a gap of 11 bases between the germline ends. As encoded in the germline V gene, CDR1 is SGHRS while CDR2 is YFSETQ. The TCR originated in a person aged 18-65 years who received the Ad26.COV2.S COVID-19 vaccine or a placebo. This specimen was peripheral blood, taken in a trial of Ad26.COV2.S vaccine versus placebo. Recombination joined TRBV5-1 with TRBJ2-7; TRBD2 could be the D gene, as 7 bases match. The CDR3 region has the sequence CASSLGGADEQYF. The nucleotide sequence is given as TGCGCCAGCAGCTTAGGGGGGGCGGACGAGCAGTACTTC.